This TCR beta chain is from a study of cytomegalovirus exposure and HLA in healthy donors. Trimming left V 3 bases short and J 7 bases short, with 6 bases between. CDR1 KGHSY and CDR2 FQNENV come from the germline V gene. The CDR3 is 11 amino acids. Amplification used 60 Vbeta primers and 13 Jbeta primers. The table came from immunoSEQ multiplex PCR; TCRdb's copy has only in-frame clones and leaves some out. The profile shows roughly 110,000 clones, around 77% of them singletons. Study conclusions and caveats: The only immune exposure information that was available was CMV serostatus. TCR beta V- and J-gene trimming was later associated with a missense DCLRE1C variant. Researchers left out some V segments, among them TRBV6-2 and TRBV6-3, as indistinguishable.

Details on this clone: Its cognate antigen is unknown.

Sequenced input: PBMCs. The rearrangement joins TRBV16 to TRBJ2-5; tentatively, D is TRBD2 (5 bases). The source is a male donor in good health and CMV-seronegative. The CDR3 nucleotides are TGTGCCAGCAGCCAGGGGAGGACCCAGTACTTC. Protein sequence: CASSQGRTQYF.